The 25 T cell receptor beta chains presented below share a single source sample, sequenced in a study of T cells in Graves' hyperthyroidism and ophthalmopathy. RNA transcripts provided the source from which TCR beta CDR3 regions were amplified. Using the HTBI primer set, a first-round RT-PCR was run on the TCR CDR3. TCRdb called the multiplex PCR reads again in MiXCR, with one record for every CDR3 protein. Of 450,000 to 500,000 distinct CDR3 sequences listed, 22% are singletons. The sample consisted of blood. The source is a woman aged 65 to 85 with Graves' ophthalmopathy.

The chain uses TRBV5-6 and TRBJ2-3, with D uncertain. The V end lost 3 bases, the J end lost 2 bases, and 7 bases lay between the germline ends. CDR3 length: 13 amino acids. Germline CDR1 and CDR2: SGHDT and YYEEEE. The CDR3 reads CASSWPTTDTQYF. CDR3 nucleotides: TGTGCCAGCAGCTGGCCGACCACAGATACGCAGTATTTT.

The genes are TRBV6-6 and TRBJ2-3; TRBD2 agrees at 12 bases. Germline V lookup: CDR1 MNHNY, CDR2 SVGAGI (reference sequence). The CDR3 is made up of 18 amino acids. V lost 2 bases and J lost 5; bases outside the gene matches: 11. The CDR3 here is CASSYPTSSGRAQDTQYF. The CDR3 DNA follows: TGTGCCAGCAGTTACCCGACCTCTAGCGGGAGGGCCCAAGATACGCAGTATTTT.

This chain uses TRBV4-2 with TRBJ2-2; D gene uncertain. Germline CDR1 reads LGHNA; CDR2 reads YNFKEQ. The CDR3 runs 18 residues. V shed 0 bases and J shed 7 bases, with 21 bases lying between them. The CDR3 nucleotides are TGTGCCAGCAGCCAAGATACTTCGCCACTACCTTCGAGCGGGGAGCTGTTTTTT. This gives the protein CASSQDTSPLPSSGELFF.

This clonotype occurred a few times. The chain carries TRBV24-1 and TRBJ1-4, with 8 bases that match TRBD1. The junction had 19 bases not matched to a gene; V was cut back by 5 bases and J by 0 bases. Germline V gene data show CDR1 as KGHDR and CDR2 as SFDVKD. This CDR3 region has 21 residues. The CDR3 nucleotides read TGTGCCACCAGTGCAAAATTCTGGACAGGGCGTGACCGATCAACTAATGAAAAACTGTTTTTT. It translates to CATSAKFWTGRDRSTNEKLFF.

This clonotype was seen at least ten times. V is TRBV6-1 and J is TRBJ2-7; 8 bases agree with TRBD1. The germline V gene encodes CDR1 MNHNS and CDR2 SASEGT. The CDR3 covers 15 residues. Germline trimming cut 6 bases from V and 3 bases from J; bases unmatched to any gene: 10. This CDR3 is CASSKQTGAIYEQYF. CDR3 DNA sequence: TGTGCCAGCAGCAAACAGACAGGGGCCATCTACGAGCAGTACTTC.

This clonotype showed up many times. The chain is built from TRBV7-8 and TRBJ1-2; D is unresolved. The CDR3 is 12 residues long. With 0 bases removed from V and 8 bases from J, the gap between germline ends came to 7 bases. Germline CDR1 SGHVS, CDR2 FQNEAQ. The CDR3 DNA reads TGTGCCAGCAGCTTAGCGGGCAGCGGCTACACCTTC. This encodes CASSLAGSGYTF.

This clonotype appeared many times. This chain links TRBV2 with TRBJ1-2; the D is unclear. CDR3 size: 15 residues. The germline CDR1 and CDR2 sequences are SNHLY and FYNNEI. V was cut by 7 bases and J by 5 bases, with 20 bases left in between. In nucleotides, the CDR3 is TGTGCCAGCACCTTGGACGTGGCCCAAGGATATGGCTACACCTTC. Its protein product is CASTLDVAQGYGYTF.

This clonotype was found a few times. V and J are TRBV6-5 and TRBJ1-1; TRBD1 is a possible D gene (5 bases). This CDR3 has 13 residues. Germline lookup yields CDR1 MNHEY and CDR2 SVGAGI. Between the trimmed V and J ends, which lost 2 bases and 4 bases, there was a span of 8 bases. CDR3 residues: CASSYVQGTEAFF. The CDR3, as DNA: TGTGCCAGCAGTTACGTGCAGGGCACTGAAGCTTTCTTT.

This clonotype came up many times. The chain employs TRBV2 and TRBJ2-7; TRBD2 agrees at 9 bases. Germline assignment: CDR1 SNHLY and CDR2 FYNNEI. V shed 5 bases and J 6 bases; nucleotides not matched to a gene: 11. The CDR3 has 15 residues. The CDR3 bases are TGTGCCAGCAGTCAAAAGGGTCCAGCGGGAGGCGAGCAGTACTTC. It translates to CASSQKGPAGGEQYF.

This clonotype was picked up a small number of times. CDR3 nucleotides: TGTGCCTGGACAGGGTCGGAGAATTCACCCCTCCACTTT. As protein: CAWTGSENSPLHF. The J gene is TRBJ1-6, the V gene TRBV30, with D perhaps TRBD1 (5 bases). The CDR3 runs 13 residues. CDR1 and CDR2 from the germline V gene are GTSNPN and SVGIG (reference sequence). The V and J ends lost 4 bases and 7 bases respectively, with 11 bases between them.

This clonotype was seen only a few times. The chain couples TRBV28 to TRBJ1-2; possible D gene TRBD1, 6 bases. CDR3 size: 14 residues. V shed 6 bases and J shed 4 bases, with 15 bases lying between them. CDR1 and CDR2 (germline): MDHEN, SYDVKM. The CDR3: CASSATGFGYGYTF. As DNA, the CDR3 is TGTGCCAGCAGCGCTACAGGGTTCGGCTATGGCTACACCTTC.

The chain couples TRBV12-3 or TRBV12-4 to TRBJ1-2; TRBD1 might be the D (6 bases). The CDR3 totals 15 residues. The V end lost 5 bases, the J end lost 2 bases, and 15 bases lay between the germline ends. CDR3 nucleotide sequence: TGTGCCAGCAGTCCCCTCCGGGACACCAACTATGGCTACACCTTC. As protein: CASSPLRDTNYGYTF.

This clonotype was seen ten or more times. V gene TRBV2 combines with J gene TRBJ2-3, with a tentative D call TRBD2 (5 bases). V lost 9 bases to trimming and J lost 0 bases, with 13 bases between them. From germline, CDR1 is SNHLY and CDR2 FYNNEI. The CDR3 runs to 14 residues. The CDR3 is CASNDYSSTDTQYF. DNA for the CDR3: TGTGCCAGTAACGACTACAGTAGCACAGATACGCAGTATTTT.

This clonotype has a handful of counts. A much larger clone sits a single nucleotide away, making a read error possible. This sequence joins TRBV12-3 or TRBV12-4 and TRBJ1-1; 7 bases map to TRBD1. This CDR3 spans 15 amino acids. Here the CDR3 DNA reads TGTGTCAGCAGGTCGACAGGGTTGGTGAACACTGAAGCTTTCTTT. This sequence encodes CVSRSTGLVNTEAFF.

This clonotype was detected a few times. The DNA of the CDR3 is TGTGCCAGCAGCGTAGGACCTTACACAGATACGCAGTATTTT. It yields the protein CASSVGPYTDTQYF. V usage is TRBV9 and J usage is TRBJ2-3; D is unresolved. Germline V gene sequence: CDR1 SGDLS, CDR2 YYNGEE. With 0 bases removed from V and 2 bases from J, the gap between germline ends came to 7 bases. The CDR3 covers 14 residues. Supplemented by reference TRBV9 and TRBJ2-3, the full variable domain reads DSGVTQTPKHLITATGQRVTLRCSPRSGDLSVYWYQQSLDQGLQFLIQYYNGEERAKGNILERFSAQQFPDLHSELNLSSLELGDSALYFCASSVGPYTDTQYFGPGTRLTVL.

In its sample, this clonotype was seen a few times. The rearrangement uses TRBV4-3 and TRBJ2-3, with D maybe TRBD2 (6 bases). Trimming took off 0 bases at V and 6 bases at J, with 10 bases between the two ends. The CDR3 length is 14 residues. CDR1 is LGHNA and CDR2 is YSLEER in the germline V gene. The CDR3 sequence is CASSQDGGRDTQYF. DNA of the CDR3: TGCGCCAGCAGCCAAGACGGGGGAAGGGATACGCAGTATTTT.

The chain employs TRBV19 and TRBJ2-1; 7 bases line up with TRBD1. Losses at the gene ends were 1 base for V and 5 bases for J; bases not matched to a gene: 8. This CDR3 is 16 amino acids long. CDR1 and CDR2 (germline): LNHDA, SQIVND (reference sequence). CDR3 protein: CASSIGNQGTDNEQFF. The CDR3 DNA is TGTGCCAGTAGTATAGGCAACCAGGGGACAGACAATGAGCAGTTCTTC.

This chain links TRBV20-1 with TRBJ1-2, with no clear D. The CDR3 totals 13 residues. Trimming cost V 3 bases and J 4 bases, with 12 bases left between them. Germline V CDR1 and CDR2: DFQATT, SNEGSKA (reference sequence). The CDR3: CSASKAGAYGYTF. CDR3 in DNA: TGCAGTGCTAGCAAGGCAGGTGCCTATGGCTACACCTTC.

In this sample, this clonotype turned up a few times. CDR3 in DNA: TGCGCCAGCAGCTCCGGAGCGGGAGGGCCCAACACAGATACGCAGTATTTT. It yields the protein CASSSGAGGPNTDTQYF. The J gene is TRBJ2-3, the V gene TRBV5-1, with 10 bases fitting TRBD2. CDR1 is SGHRS and CDR2 is YFSETQ in the germline V gene. Losses at the gene ends were 3 bases for V and 2 bases for J; bases not matched to a gene: 9. The CDR3 covers 17 residues.

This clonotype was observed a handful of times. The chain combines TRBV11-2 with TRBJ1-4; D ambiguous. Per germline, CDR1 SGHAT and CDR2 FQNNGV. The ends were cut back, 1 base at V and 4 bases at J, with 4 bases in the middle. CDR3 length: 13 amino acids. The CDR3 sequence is CASSLGVNEKLFF. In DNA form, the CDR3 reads TGTGCCAGCAGCTTAGGGGTTAATGAAAAACTGTTTTTT.

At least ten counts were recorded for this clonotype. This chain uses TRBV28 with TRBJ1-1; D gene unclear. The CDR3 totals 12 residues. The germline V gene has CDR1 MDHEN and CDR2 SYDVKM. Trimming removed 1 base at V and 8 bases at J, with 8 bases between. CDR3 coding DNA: TGTGCCAGCAGTTTATTGAAAGGGGAAGCTTTCTTT. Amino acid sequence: CASSLLKGEAFF.

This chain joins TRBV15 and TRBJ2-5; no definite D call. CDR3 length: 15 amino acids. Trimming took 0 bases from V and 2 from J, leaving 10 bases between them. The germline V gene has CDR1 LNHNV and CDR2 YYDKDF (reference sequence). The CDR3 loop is CATSRDLNTQETQYF. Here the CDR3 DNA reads TGTGCCACCAGCAGAGATTTGAACACGCAAGAGACCCAGTACTTC. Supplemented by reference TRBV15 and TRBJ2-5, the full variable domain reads DAMVIQNPRYQVTQFGKPVTLSCSQTLNHNVMYWYQQKSSQAPKLLFHYYDKDFNNEADTPDNFQSRRPNTSFCFLDIRSPGLGDTAMYLCATSRDLNTQETQYFGPGTRLLVL.

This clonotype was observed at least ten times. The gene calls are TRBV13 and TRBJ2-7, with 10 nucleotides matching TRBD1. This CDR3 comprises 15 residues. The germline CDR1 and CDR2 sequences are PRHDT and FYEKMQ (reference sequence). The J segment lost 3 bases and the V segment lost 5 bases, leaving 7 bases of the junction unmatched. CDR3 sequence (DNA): TGTGCCAGCAGCAACCGGGACAGGGGTGTCTACGAGCAGTACTTC. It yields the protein CASSNRDRGVYEQYF.

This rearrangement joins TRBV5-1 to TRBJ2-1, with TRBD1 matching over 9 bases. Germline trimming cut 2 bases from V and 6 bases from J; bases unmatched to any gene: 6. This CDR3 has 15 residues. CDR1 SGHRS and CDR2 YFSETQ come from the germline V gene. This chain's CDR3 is CASSFRDREVNEQFF. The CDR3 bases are TGCGCCAGCAGCTTCCGGGACAGGGAGGTCAATGAGCAGTTCTTC.

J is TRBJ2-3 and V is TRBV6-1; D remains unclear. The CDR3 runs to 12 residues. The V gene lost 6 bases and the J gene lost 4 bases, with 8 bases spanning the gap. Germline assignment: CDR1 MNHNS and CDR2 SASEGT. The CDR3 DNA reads TGTGCCAGCAGCAACCAAGCAGATACGCAGTATTTT. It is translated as CASSNQADTQYF.